This TCR beta chain was found in a study of blood T cells in healthy people across ages. PCR was performed a second time for roughly 7 to 11 cycles using a sample-barcoded 5' primer and a J-beta primer mix. TCRdb re-called the 5' RACE reads with MiXCR, one entry per CDR3 protein. The table includes about a million distinct CDR3 sequences, just over 50% detected once. Each sample used at least 6 million PBMCs. The count of this clonotype is one. The V end was cut by 3 bases, the J end by 1 base, with 9 bases between. The CDR3 spans 13 residues. Germline values: CDR1 DFQATT, CDR2 SNEGSKA (reference sequence).

The gene calls are TRBV20-1 and TRBJ2-5; D not resolved. The TCR sequence derives from a woman in her fifties or sixties in good health. The material sequenced was blood. The CDR3 protein is CSASTRPQETQYF. CDR3 DNA sequence: TGCAGTGCTAGCACAAGACCCCAAGAGACCCAGTACTTC.